This TCR beta chain was identified during a study of T cell responses to AZD1222 COVID-19 vaccine. The overall study: It was second doses at about 4 or about 12 weeks that were pooled.

The V end was cut by 4 bases, the J end by 4 bases, with 11 bases between. Germline V gene lookup returns CDR1 MNHEY and CDR2 SVGAGI. The CDR3 loop spans 14 amino acids. With respect to this clone: The antigen is not known.

Produced via immunoSEQ multiplex PCR; TCRdb's table is partial and in-frame only. The table records 130,000 to 150,000 clones, roughly 87% of them present only once. Points from the study as a whole: At baseline, just six AZD1222 recipients tested seropositive. There were mostly white British donors and more females than males, and clonal diversity was possibly underestimated. Nearly half of the spike-specific TCRs reportedly recognize variant regions that carry no mutations.

The chain couples TRBV6-5 to TRBJ1-3; perhaps TRBD1 as D (5 bases). The TCR sequence derives from an adult in good health. This material consisted of peripheral blood, taken on day 0 of AZD1222 vaccination. The CDR3 DNA sequence: TGTGCCAGCAGTTTGAGGGGAACCGGAAACACCATATATTTT. Amino acid sequence: CASSLRGTGNTIYF.